This T cell receptor (beta chain) was obtained from a study of response to subunit inactivated influenza vaccine. Study results and caveats: Seasonal influenza vaccination, on each occasion, was suggested by the authors to recruit few new T cells.

Comment on this clonotype: Its target is unknown.

TCRdb re-called the RT-PCR reads through MiXCR, storing one row per CDR3 protein. Of 590,000 or so distinct CDR3 sequences listed, 14% are singletons. Trimming pared 4 bases from V and 1 base from J, leaving 5 bases between. From germline, CDR1 is SQVTM and CDR2 ANQGSEA. The CDR3 length is 11 residues. The specimen comprised PBMCs from blood, sampled 14 to 15 days before vaccination. The chain employs TRBV29-1 and TRBJ2-7; no clear D gene. This receptor was obtained from a man in his forties or fifties who received an inactivated influenza vaccine. This chain's CDR3 is CSVGISYEQYF. CDR3 DNA: TGCAGCGTTGGGATATCCTACGAGCAGTACTTC.